The next 18 T cell receptor beta chains were all read from a single sample in a study of shared clonotypes between healthy human individuals (dated by TCRdb to 2020 to 2021). Libraries were built with the immunoSEQ multiplex PCR assay. What TCRdb holds here is the immuneACCESS table cut down to in-frame rearrangements. Part of the clones is not present; checked against another copy, under half of the missing clones reflect an unresolved V gene, and the others are unexplained. The sample includes 2.3 million or so clones, with over 85% observed a single time. The ten biggest clones cover 0.35% to 0.5% of the sample. The sample taken for sequencing was naive CD4+ T cells from PBMCs. This specimen's cell subset or site label, per the study, means: CD45RA+ positively selected. Receptors were obtained from a man younger than 35 in good health. Some clones in this sample may be carry-over from other donors' samples.

This chain connects TRBV9 to TRBJ2-1; D is ambiguous. The V gene's germline CDR1 is SGDLS and CDR2 YYNGEE. CDR3 length equals 16 residues. Trimming pared 4 bases from V and 0 bases from J, leaving 14 bases between. As DNA, the CDR3 is TGTGCCAGCAGCCTCGACCTGGAGAGCTCCTACAATGAGCAGTTCTTC. Encoded protein: CASSLDLESSYNEQFF.

J is TRBJ1-4 and V is TRBV20-1; D is undetermined. This CDR3 has 11 residues. Germline V lookup: CDR1 DFQATT, CDR2 SNEGSKA (reference sequence). V was pared by 5 bases and J by 8 bases, with 9 bases between. This CDR3 reads CSAFSAEKLFF. DNA of the CDR3: TGCAGTGCTTTTTCAGCGGAAAAACTGTTTTTT.

This clone showed up just a few times. The chain links TRBV14 to TRBJ1-5; a weak D match, TRBD1 (6 bases). The CDR3 loop spans 13 amino acids. V shed 5 bases and J shed 9 bases, with 14 bases lying between them. Per germline, CDR1 SGHDN and CDR2 FVKESK. The CDR3 here is CASSEGHQSPQHF. CDR3 sequence (DNA): TGTGCCAGCAGCGAGGGACACCAATCGCCCCAGCATTTT.

On this clone itself: This CDR3 is also generated by other DNA sequences in the sample. The J gene is TRBJ2-7, the V gene TRBV2; D gene uncertain. V was clipped by 4 bases and J by 4 bases, with 5 bases between them. The CDR3 loop spans 11 amino acids. In germline, CDR1 is SNHLY, CDR2 FYNNEI. CDR3 amino acids: CASSVSYEQYF. Written as DNA, the CDR3 is TGTGCCAGCAGTGTGTCTTACGAGCAGTACTTC.

The CDR3 spells CASSQVTGSTGANVLTF. The CDR3 DNA is TGCGCCAGCAGCCAAGTGACAGGGAGCACTGGGGCCAACGTCCTGACTTTC. The chain is built from TRBV4-3 and TRBJ2-6, with TRBD1 identical over 7 bases. CDR1 LGHNA and CDR2 YSLEER come from the germline V gene. This CDR3 is built from 17 residues. V shed 1 base and J 2 bases; nucleotides not matched to a gene: 5.

The J gene is TRBJ2-7, the V gene TRBV4-3; D call uncertain. Trimming took off 3 bases at V and 6 bases at J, with 9 bases between the two ends. Germline V CDR1 and CDR2: LGHNA, YSLEER. The CDR3 consists of 12 residues. The CDR3 reads CASSHVDGEQYF. For the CDR3, the DNA is TGCGCCAGCAGCCACGTCGACGGCGAGCAGTACTTC.

The chain couples TRBV28 to TRBJ2-7, with D tentatively TRBD1 (6 bases). The CDR3 loop spans 15 amino acids. The ends were cut back, 2 bases at V and 1 base at J, with 12 bases in the middle. Germline V gene data show CDR1 as MDHEN and CDR2 as SYDVKM. CDR3 coding DNA: TGTGCCAGCAGTTTACCATACACAGGGTCCTACGAGCAGTACTTC. As protein: CASSLPYTGSYEQYF.

This chain connects TRBV7-8 to TRBJ2-1; 7 nucleotides agree with TRBD2. Germline-derived CDR1 and CDR2 are SGHVS and FQNEAQ. CDR3 size: 16 residues. V dropped 4 bases and J dropped 2; count of bases not matched to a gene: 8. For the CDR3, the DNA is TGTGCCAGCAGCTCCGGGGGACGGGGGGCCTACAATGAGCAGTTCTTC. Encoded protein: CASSSGGRGAYNEQFF. Drawing the rest from reference TRBV7-8 and TRBJ2-1, the complete variable domain is GAGVSQSPRYKVAKRGQDVALRCDPISGHVSLFWYQQALGQGPEFLTYFQNEAQLDKSGLPSDRFFAERPEGSVSTLKIQRTQQEDSAVYLCASSSGGRGAYNEQFFGPGTRLTVL.

Note on this clone: The identical CDR3 is also encoded by other nucleotide sequences in the sample. This chain links TRBV28 with TRBJ1-5, with D maybe TRBD1 (6 bases). The CDR3 sequence is 14 residues long. Trimming removed 2 bases at V and 4 bases at J, with 9 bases between. From germline, CDR1 is MDHEN and CDR2 SYDVKM. The CDR3 loop reads CASSLPQGNQPQHF. CDR3 DNA: TGTGCCAGCAGTTTACCCCAGGGGAATCAGCCCCAGCATTTT.

The genes are TRBV5-1 and TRBJ1-1; 11 bases match TRBD1. Germline V gene sequence: CDR1 SGHRS, CDR2 YFSETQ. V was clipped by 3 bases and J by 1 base; unmatched bases: 2. This CDR3 has 15 amino acids. The CDR3 loop is CASSYGTGGNTEAFF. The CDR3 region has the DNA TGCGCCAGCAGCTACGGGACAGGGGGGAACACTGAAGCTTTCTTT. Complete variable domain (other parts from reference TRBV5-1 and TRBJ1-1): KAGVTQTPRYLIKTRGQQVTLSCSPISGHRSVSWYQQTPGQGLQFLFEYFSETQRNKGNFPGRFSGRQFSNSRSEMNVSTLELGDSALYLCASSYGTGGNTEAFFGQGTRLTVV.

This chain links TRBV7-3 with TRBJ1-5; D uncertain. Germline CDR1 is SGHTA and CDR2 is FQGTGA. The CDR3 is made up of 10 amino acids. V lost 1 base and J lost 9, with 1 base in between. CDR3 sequence: CASSLRPQHF. In DNA, the CDR3 is TGTGCCAGCAGCTTAAGGCCCCAGCATTTT.

The chain carries TRBV6-1 and TRBJ2-5; TRBD1 might be the D (6 bases). Germline V gives CDR1 MNHNS, CDR2 SASEGT. The V end was cut by 3 bases, the J end by 1 base, with 12 bases between. The CDR3 extends over 15 amino acids. CDR3 coding DNA: TGTGCCAGCAGTGAGAGGGGGTCCGTCCAAGAGACCCAGTACTTC. Amino acids: CASSERGSVQETQYF.

CDR3 amino acids: CASSKERRSPITDTQYF. CDR3 DNA sequence: TGTGCCAGCAGTAAAGAGAGGAGGAGCCCGATCACAGATACGCAGTATTTT. The gene calls are TRBV27 and TRBJ2-3; TRBD2 might be the D (5 bases). The CDR3 is 17 amino acids. V was shortened by 5 bases and J by 2 bases, with 20 bases between the two germline ends. The germline CDR1 and CDR2 sequences are MNHEY and SMNVEV (reference sequence).

The sample holds one count of this clone. CDR3 coding DNA: TGTGCCAGCAGCCCGACCTCTCGGCCCCAAGAGACCCAGTACTTC. Translating gives CASSPTSRPQETQYF. V gene TRBV5-4 combines with J gene TRBJ2-5; no reliable D call. V lost 4 bases to trimming and J lost 1 base, with 14 bases between them. The CDR3 contains 15 residues. From germline, CDR1 is SGHNT and CDR2 YYREEE (reference sequence).

The chain recombines TRBV5-5 with TRBJ2-1; D might be TRBD1 (6 bases). From germline, CDR1 is SGHKS and CDR2 YYEKEE (reference sequence). The ends were cut back, 1 base at V and 9 bases at J, with 11 bases in the middle. This CDR3 comprises 13 residues. This CDR3 reads CASSLSGVGEQFF. CDR3 DNA sequence: TGTGCCAGCAGCTTGTCAGGGGTGGGTGAGCAGTTCTTC.

The CDR3 DNA sequence: TGTGCCAGCAGCGCAACCGGGACAGGGCGGGGCTACACCTTC. It specifies CASSATGTGRGYTF. This rearrangement joins TRBV9 to TRBJ1-2, with 9 bases identical to TRBD1. Germline CDR1 is SGDLS and CDR2 is YYNGEE. The CDR3 has 14 amino acids. The trim removed 3 bases at V and 8 bases at J, leaving 8 bases unmatched. Combining the CDR3 with reference TRBV9 and TRBJ1-2 gives the whole variable domain DSGVTQTPKHLITATGQRVTLRCSPRSGDLSVYWYQQSLDQGLQFLIQYYNGEERAKGNILERFSAQQFPDLHSELNLSSLELGDSALYFCASSATGTGRGYTFGSGTRLTVV.

The genes are TRBV6-1 and TRBJ2-5; TRBD2 matches 10 bases. Per germline, CDR1 MNHNS and CDR2 SASEGT. The CDR3 has 15 amino acids. Trimming at V came to 3 bases and at J to 3 bases, leaving 4 bases not matched to a gene. CDR3 loop: CASSDLGLAEETQYF. CDR3 DNA sequence: TGTGCCAGCAGTGACCTAGGACTAGCGGAAGAGACCCAGTACTTC.

V gene TRBV19 combines with J gene TRBJ2-3; D gene uncertain. This CDR3 is built from 11 residues. Between the trimmed V and J ends, which lost 4 bases and 10 bases, there was a span of 9 bases. Germline lookup yields CDR1 LNHDA and CDR2 SQIVND (reference sequence). The CDR3, as DNA: TGTGCCAGTAGTAGAGCGATGGCGCAGTATTTT. This gives the protein CASSRAMAQYF.